Listed below are T cell receptor beta chains from one sample, sequenced in a study of T cell changes during pregnancy in multiple sclerosis. Measured with immunoSEQ multiplex PCR; TCRdb has only the in-frame clones, and not every one. Of tens of thousands of clones listed, around 90% are singletons. The source was CD4+ T cells from peripheral blood mononuclear cells, collected in the first trimester of pregnancy. Every receptor here comes from a female donor with multiple sclerosis, enrolled in a pregnancy study. Both conserved end residues are part of each CDR3. D genes are given only for firm matches. The size field is filled for only some rows; it gives once, few, many or a size class.

D	J	V	size	CDR3	DNA
TRBD2	TRBJ2-7	TRBV5-1	NA	CASRPLESGGPQYF	TGCGCCAGCAGACCCTTAGAATCGGGGGGGCCGCAGTACTTC
NA	TRBJ1-2	TRBV4-1	NA	CASSQSRGDNYGYTF	TGCGCCAGCAGCCAAAGTCGGGGAGACAACTATGGCTACACCTTC
NA	TRBJ1-2	TRBV10-3	NA	CAISESPGTSTF	TGTGCCATCAGTGAGTCTCCCGGGACAAGTACCTTC
NA	TRBJ1-1	TRBV5-1	few	CASSLDRVNTEAFF	TGCGCCAGCAGCTTGGACAGGGTTAACACTGAAGCTTTCTTT
TRBD1	TRBJ2-3	TRBV7-8	once	CASSLVGGVREHTQYF	TGTGCCAGCAGCTTAGTAGGGGGCGTGAGGGAGCATACGCAGTATTTT
NA	TRBJ1-2	TRBV4-2	NA	CASSQEQGPNYGYTF	TGTGCCAGCAGCCAGGAACAGGGACCCAACTATGGCTACACCTTC
TRBD2	TRBJ2-2	TRBV2	NA	CASSEGTSGRGPGELFF	TGTGCCAGCAGTGAGGGGACTAGCGGGAGGGGGCCCGGGGAGCTGTTTTTT
TRBD2	TRBJ2-1	TRBV5-4	NA	CASSLGSGRAYNEQFF	TGTGCCAGCAGCCTTGGAAGCGGGAGGGCCTACAATGAGCAGTTCTTC
TRBD2	TRBJ2-5	TRBV7-9	NA	CASSSQGTREETQYF	TGTGCCAGCAGCTCCCAAGGGACTAGGGAGGAGACCCAGTACTTC
TRBD2	TRBJ2-2	TRBV30	NA	CAGIAGGRTGELFF	TGTGCCGGTATAGCGGGAGGCCGGACCGGGGAGCTGTTTTTT
NA	TRBJ1-1	TRBV2	once	CASSVRAGDNTEAFF	TGTGCCAGCAGTGTTCGGGCAGGGGACAACACTGAAGCTTTCTTT
TRBD2	TRBJ2-6	TRBV10-3	NA	CAISESIGRSDGANVLTF	TGTGCCATCAGTGAGTCGATCGGGAGGTCCGATGGGGCCAACGTCCTGACTTTC
NA	TRBJ2-3	TRBV7-2	NA	CASSSGPAVGTDTQYF	TGTGCCAGCAGCTCTGGTCCCGCGGTTGGCACAGATACGCAGTATTTT
TRBD1	TRBJ1-1	TRBV5-1	once	CASSSSRQENRGTEAFF	TGCGCCAGCAGCTCCTCGCGACAAGAGAACAGGGGCACTGAAGCTTTCTTT
NA	TRBJ1-5	TRBV7-2	NA	CASSPGQYNQPQHF	TGTGCCAGCAGCCCTGGACAGTACAATCAGCCCCAGCATTTT
NA	TRBJ2-7	TRBV7-6	NA	CASSAYPMESYEQYF	TGTGCCAGCAGCGCTTACCCAATGGAGTCGTACGAGCAGTACTTC
TRBD1	TRBJ1-1	TRBV28	NA	CASRGGDLNMNTEAFF	TGTGCCTCACGAGGGGGCGATTTAAATATGAACACTGAAGCTTTCTTT
NA	TRBJ2-7	TRBV11-2	NA	CASSSSGAGVSYEQYF	TGTGCCAGCAGCTCAAGTGGGGCAGGGGTATCCTACGAGCAGTACTTC
NA	TRBJ1-2	TRBV5-1	NA	CASGGGPDYGYTF	TGCGCCAGCGGGGGAGGGCCGGACTATGGCTACACCTTC
TRBD1	TRBJ2-5	TRBV12-5	NA	CASGLDRGQGETQYF	TGTGCTAGTGGTTTGGACAGGGGGCAGGGCGAGACCCAGTACTTC
TRBD1	TRBJ2-3	TRBV29-1	NA	CSVEHPTGNTDTQYF	TGCAGCGTTGAACACCCGACAGGGAACACAGATACGCAGTATTTT
NA	TRBJ1-1	TRBV4-1	NA	CASSQEAVGMNTEAFF	TGCGCCAGCAGCCAAGAAGCGGTAGGGATGAACACTGAAGCTTTCTTT
NA	TRBJ1-5	TRBV7-8	NA	CASSSRENSNQPQHF	TGTGCCAGCAGCTCCCGGGAGAATAGCAATCAGCCCCAGCATTTT
NA	TRBJ1-2	TRBV27	NA	CASSLSSNYGYTF	TGTGCCAGCAGTTTATCCAGTAACTATGGCTACACCTTC
NA	TRBJ2-2	TRBV19	NA	CASSRTGELFF	TGTGCCAGTAGCCGTACCGGGGAGCTGTTTTTT
TRBD1	TRBJ2-7	TRBV6-5	NA	CASRKDRGHYEQYF	TGTGCCAGCAGAAAGGACAGGGGGCACTACGAGCAGTACTTC
NA	TRBJ1-1	TRBV18	NA	CASSPPRILSIRAFF	TGTGCCAGCTCACCACCCAGGATTCTATCTATCAGGGCTTTCTTT
NA	TRBJ2-3	TRBV5-1	NA	CASRKSGSADTQYF	TGCGCCAGCAGAAAGTCGGGGAGTGCAGATACGCAGTATTTT
NA	TRBJ2-2	TRBV15	NA	CATSRGDSRGELFF	TGTGCCACCAGCAGGGGGGACTCCCGAGGGGAGCTGTTTTTT
TRBD1	TRBJ1-3	TRBV4-2	NA	CASSQSDRGKSGNTIYF	TGTGCCAGCAGCCAGTCCGACAGGGGGAAGTCTGGAAACACCATATATTTT
TRBD1	TRBJ1-1	TRBV5-1	NA	CASSFKNRGVGTEAFF	TGCGCCAGCAGCTTCAAAAACAGGGGTGTGGGCACTGAAGCTTTCTTT
NA	TRBJ2-3	TRBV7-3	NA	CASSLRTAGDTQYF	TGTGCCAGCAGCTTGCGGACAGCTGGGGATACGCAGTATTTT
TRBD2	TRBJ2-1	TRBV6-1	NA	CASSGLAGGGNDEQFF	TGTGCCAGCAGTGGACTAGCGGGGGGGGGAAACGATGAGCAGTTCTTC
TRBD2	TRBJ2-3	TRBV19	NA	CASSGPTGTSGTYF	TGTGCCAGTAGTGGACCGACCGGGACTAGCGGGACCTATTTT
NA	TRBJ1-4	TRBV5-8	NA	CASSLTGHTNEKLFF	TGTGCCAGCAGCTTAACAGGGCACACTAATGAAAAACTGTTTTTT
TRBD1	TRBJ2-7	TRBV27	once	CASSLRGTGGTYEQYF	TGTGCCAGCAGTTTAAGGGGGACAGGGGGCACCTACGAGCAGTACTTC
NA	TRBJ2-1	TRBV7-2	NA	CASSPRDRILYNEQFF	TGTGCCAGCAGCCCTCGAGACAGGATTCTCTACAATGAGCAGTTCTTC
TRBD1	TRBJ1-3	TRBV5-1	NA	CASSLEGQGAGNTIYF	TGCGCCAGCAGCTTGGAGGGACAGGGTGCAGGAAACACCATATATTTT
NA	TRBJ2-7	TRBV10-2	NA	CASSPIGSSYEQYF	TGCGCCAGCAGCCCAATAGGGAGCTCCTACGAGCAGTACTTC
TRBD2	TRBJ2-3	TRBV29-1	NA	CSVEGWGGRTDTQYF	TGCAGCGTTGAAGGATGGGGGGGTCGGACAGATACGCAGTATTTT
TRBD2	TRBJ2-6	TRBV11-2	NA	CASSSRGVNVLTF	TGTGCCAGCAGCTCCCGGGGGGTCAACGTCCTGACTTTC
NA	TRBJ2-1	TRBV6-5	NA	CASSYSAGLNNEQFF	TGTGCCAGCAGTTACTCGGCAGGGCTAAACAATGAGCAGTTCTTC
NA	TRBJ1-4	TRBV15	NA	CATAGGANEKLFF	TGTGCCACCGCCGGTGGTGCTAATGAAAAACTGTTTTTT
NA	TRBJ1-5	TRBV28	NA	CASSPKQGIGNQPQHF	TGTGCCAGCAGTCCAAAACAGGGTATCGGCAATCAGCCCCAGCATTTT
NA	TRBJ2-1	TRBV19	NA	CASSSQGSLNEQFF	TGTGCCAGTTCCAGTCAGGGGTCCCTCAATGAGCAGTTCTTC
TRBD2	TRBJ2-7	TRBV29-1	NA	CSVIGGTSGSRRYEQYF	TGCAGCGTTATTGGTGGGACTAGCGGATCCAGAAGGTACGAGCAGTACTTC